The source of this T cell receptor beta chain is a study of cytomegalovirus exposure and HLA in healthy donors. Study details: Samples from HLA-typed donors yielded about 86 million unique TCRs in an early data release. Findings of the study overall: After further analysis at a later stage, roughly 16,000 TCR beta sequences were associated with HLA alleles at 0.05 false discovery rate.

PCR used 60 Vbeta primers and 13 Jbeta primers. Clones were sequenced by immunoSEQ multiplex PCR, and TCRdb holds only the in-frame ones, with some missing. The data show under 200,000 clones, about 80% seen once. This CDR3 comprises 15 residues. CDR1 is SNHLY and CDR2 is FYNNEI in the germline V gene. The germline V and J ends were trimmed by 1 base and 7 bases, with 13 bases remaining between them. In the case of this clone: What it binds is unknown.

The rearrangement links TRBV2 to TRBJ1-4; no clear D gene. The sample consisted of PBMCs. This sequence originates from a middle-aged woman in good health and CMV-seronegative. CDR3 sequence: CASSEGARSSEKLFF. In DNA form, the CDR3 reads TGTGCCAGCAGTGAAGGTGCCCGGTCGTCTGAAAAACTGTTTTTT.